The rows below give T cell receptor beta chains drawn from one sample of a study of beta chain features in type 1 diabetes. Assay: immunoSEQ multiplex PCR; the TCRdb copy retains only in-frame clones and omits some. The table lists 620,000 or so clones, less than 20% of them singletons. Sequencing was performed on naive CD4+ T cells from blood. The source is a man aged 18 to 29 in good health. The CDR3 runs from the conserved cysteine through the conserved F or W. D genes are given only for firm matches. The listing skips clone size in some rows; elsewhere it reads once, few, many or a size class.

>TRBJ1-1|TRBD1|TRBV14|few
TGTGCCAGCAGCCAATTCTCTTTTACCCGACAGGGGAAAGCTGAAGCTTTCTTT
CASSQFSFTRQGKAEAFF
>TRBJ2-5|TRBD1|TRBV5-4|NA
TGTGCCAGCAGCATCCGGACAGGGGGTATTGAGACCCAGTACTTC
CASSIRTGGIETQYF
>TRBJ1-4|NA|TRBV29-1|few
TGCAGCGTTGAAGATCGGGGGGGTGGTGAAAAACTGTTTTTT
CSVEDRGGGEKLFF
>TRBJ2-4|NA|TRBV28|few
TGTGCCAGCAGTTTATCGGCGGGCAGGGTGGCCAAAAACATTCAGTACTTC
CASSLSAGRVAKNIQYF
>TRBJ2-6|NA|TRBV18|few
TGTGCCAGCTCACTAAGCTTGGGGGATGGGGCCAACGTCCTGACTTTC
CASSLSLGDGANVLTF
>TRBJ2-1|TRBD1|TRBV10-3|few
TGTGCCTACCGACCGGGACAGGGTAGCCATGAGCAGTTCTTC
CAYRPGQGSHEQFF
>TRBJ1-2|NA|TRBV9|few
TGTGCCAGCAGCCCCCGTCGGGGGACCACCGGCTACACCTTC
CASSPRRGTTGYTF
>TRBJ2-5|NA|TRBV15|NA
TGTGCCACCAGCAGGGATACCGGGACCGAGGGCGAGACCCAGTACTTC
CATSRDTGTEGETQYF
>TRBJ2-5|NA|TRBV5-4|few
TGTGCCAGCAGCTTCCGGCAGGTTGATAACCAGTACTTC
CASSFRQVDNQYF
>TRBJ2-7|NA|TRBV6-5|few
TGTGCCAGCAGTACGGGGGACGTAAGGTTGCAGTACTTC
CASSTGDVRLQYF
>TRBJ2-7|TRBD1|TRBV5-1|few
TGCGCCAGCAGCTTGGGTGGGACAGGGTACAACTACGAGCAGTACTTC
CASSLGGTGYNYEQYF
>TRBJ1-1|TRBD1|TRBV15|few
TGTGCCACCAGCAGACCGGACAGGAAGGACACTGAAGCTTTCTTT
CATSRPDRKDTEAFF
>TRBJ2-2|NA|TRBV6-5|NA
TGTGCCAGCAGTCAACAGGGTGGCGGGGAGCTGTTTTTT
CASSQQGGGELFF
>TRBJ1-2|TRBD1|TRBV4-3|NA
TGCGCCAGCAGCTATACAGGGGGGGTGAGCTATGGCTACACCTTC
CASSYTGGVSYGYTF
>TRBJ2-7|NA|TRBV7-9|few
TGTGCCAGCAGCCCCCAGGACCTTCGTTCCTACGAGCAGTACTTC
CASSPQDLRSYEQYF
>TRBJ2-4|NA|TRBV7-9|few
TGTGCCAGCAGCCCTCTGGGGCCCCATTCCAAAACAATGATTCAGTACTTC
CASSPLGPHSKTMIQYF
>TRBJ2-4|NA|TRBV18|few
TGTGCCAGCTCACGTGCTGACAGCAAAAACATTCAGTACTTC
CASSRADSKNIQYF
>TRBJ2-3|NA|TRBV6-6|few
TGTGCCAGCAGTGTCGAGGTCACAGATACGCAGTATTTT
CASSVEVTDTQYF
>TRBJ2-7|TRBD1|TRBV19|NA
TGTGCCAGTAGTAGCTCCGGGACAGGGGGCATTCGGCAGTACTTC
CASSSSGTGGIRQYF
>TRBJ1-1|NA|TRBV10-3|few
TGTGCCAGCAGTTACTTAGGCGACACTGAAGCTTTCTTT
CASSYLGDTEAFF
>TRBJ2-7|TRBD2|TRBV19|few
TGTGCCAGTAGTTTGGGACTAGCGATCCACGAGCAGTACTTC
CASSLGLAIHEQYF
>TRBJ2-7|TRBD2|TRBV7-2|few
TGTGCCAGCAGCTTATTGGGACTAGCGACGGAGCAGTACTTC
CASSLLGLATEQYF
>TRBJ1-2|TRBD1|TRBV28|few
TGTGCCAGCAGGTCGGACAGGGACTACACCTTC
CASRSDRDYTF
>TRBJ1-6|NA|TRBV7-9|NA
TGTGCCAGCAGCCCCCAGGGGCGGCAGAGTAATAATTCACCCCTCCACTTT
CASSPQGRQSNNSPLHF
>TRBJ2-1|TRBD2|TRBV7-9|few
TGTGCCAGCAGCTTATCTAGCGGGAGAGTTCAGTTCTTC
CASSLSSGRVQFF
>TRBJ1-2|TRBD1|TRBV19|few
TGTGCCAGCCGGGACAGGGGGAACTATGGCTACACCTTC
CASRDRGNYGYTF
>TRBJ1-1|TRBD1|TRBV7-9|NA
TGCGCCAGCAGCGGACAGGCAACGAAGAACACTGAAGCTTTCTTT
CASSGQATKNTEAFF
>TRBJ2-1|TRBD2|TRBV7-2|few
TGTGCCAGCAGCTTCAGTCCCGTCGGGACTAGGAATGAGCAGTTCTTC
CASSFSPVGTRNEQFF
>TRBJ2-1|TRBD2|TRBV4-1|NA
TGCGCCAGCAGCCAACTGGGACTAGCGGGGGTTGGGCCCAATGAGCAGTTCTTC
CASSQLGLAGVGPNEQFF
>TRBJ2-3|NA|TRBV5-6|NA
TGTGCCAGCAGCTTTCACAGCTTCGGGGATACGCAGTATTTT
CASSFHSFGDTQYF
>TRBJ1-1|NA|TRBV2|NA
TGTGCCAGCAGGACGGGAGCGAACACTGAAGCTTTCTTT
CASRTGANTEAFF
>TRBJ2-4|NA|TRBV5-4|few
TGTGCCAGCAGCCCTAACCCTTATACAGGGAATGCCAAAAACATTCAGTACTTC
CASSPNPYTGNAKNIQYF
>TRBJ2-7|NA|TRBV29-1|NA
TGCAGCGTTGCCCCTAAGGGTCTCAGCTACGAGCAGTACTTC
CSVAPKGLSYEQYF
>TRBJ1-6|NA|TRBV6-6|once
TGTGCCAGCAGTTACGGCCAACTATATAATTCACCCCTCCACTTT
CASSYGQLYNSPLHF
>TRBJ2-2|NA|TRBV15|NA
TGTGCCACCAGCAAGTGGGCCGGGGAGCTGTTTTTT
CATSKWAGELFF
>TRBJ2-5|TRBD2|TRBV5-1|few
TGCGCCAGCAGCTTGTTTACTAGCGGGAAGAAAGAGACCCAGTACTTC
CASSLFTSGKKETQYF
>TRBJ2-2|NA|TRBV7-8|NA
TGTGCCAGCAGCCTATACAGGGAAACCGGGGAGCTGTTTTTT
CASSLYRETGELFF
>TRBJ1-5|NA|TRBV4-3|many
TGCGCCAGCAGCCAAGATGTACAGGCGACGGGCGCCCAGCATTTT
CASSQDVQATGAQHF
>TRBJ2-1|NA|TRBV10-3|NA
TGTGCCATCAGCGCGGTCTCCTACAATGAGCAGTTCTTC
CAISAVSYNEQFF
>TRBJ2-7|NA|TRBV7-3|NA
TGTGCCAGCGGCTTTGGGCCTATCTACGAGCAGTACTTC
CASGFGPIYEQYF
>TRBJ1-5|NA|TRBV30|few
TGTGCCTGGAGCGCAGCCGGGGAGCAGCCCCAGCATTTT
CAWSAAGEQPQHF
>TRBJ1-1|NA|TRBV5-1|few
TGCGCCAGCAGCTTGGGGTGGGGCGGTGAAGCTTTCTTT
CASSLGWGGEAFF
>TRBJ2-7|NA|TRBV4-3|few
TGCGCCAGCAGCCAATCCCGAGGAGTCGAGCAGTACTTC
CASSQSRGVEQYF
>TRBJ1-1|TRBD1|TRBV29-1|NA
TGCAGCGTGGACGGCCTCAGGGGGACTGAAGCTTTCTTT
CSVDGLRGTEAFF
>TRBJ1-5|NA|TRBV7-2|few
TGTGCCAGCAGCTCCCAGGGCAATCAGCCCCAGCATTTT
CASSSQGNQPQHF
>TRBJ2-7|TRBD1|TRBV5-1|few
TGCGCCAGCAGCTTCGACAGGGTCTCAGATCAGTACTTC
CASSFDRVSDQYF
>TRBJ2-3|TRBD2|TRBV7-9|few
TGTGCCAGCAGCCCACGGGGACTAGCGGCTAGCACAGATACGCAGTATTTT
CASSPRGLAASTDTQYF
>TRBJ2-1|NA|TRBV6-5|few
TGTGCCAGCAGCCGGGACGCAAGCTCCTACAATGAGCAGTTCTTC
CASSRDASSYNEQFF
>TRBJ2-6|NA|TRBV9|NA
TGTGCCAGCAGCGTAGTTGAGGGGCGGTCTGGGGCCAACGTCCTGACTTTC
CASSVVEGRSGANVLTF
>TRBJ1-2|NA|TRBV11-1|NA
TGTGCCAGCAGACGTACAGGGACGGGTAACTATGGCTACACCTTC
CASRRTGTGNYGYTF
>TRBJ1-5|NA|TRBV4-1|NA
TGCGCCAGCAGCCAAGATCGTGGGAATCATCAGCCCCAGCATTTT
CASSQDRGNHQPQHF
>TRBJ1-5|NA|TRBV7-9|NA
TGTGCCAGCAGCTTGTCCGGCAATCAGCCCCAGCATTTT
CASSLSGNQPQHF
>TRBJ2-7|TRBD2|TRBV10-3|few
TGTGCCATCAGGGAAAGCGGGGGGGCCTACGAGCAGTACTTC
CAIRESGGAYEQYF
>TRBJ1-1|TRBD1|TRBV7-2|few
TGTGCCAGCAGCTTATTCAGTTCAGGGGGCGGTGAAGCTTTCTTT
CASSLFSSGGGEAFF
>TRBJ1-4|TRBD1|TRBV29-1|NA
TGCAGCGTATCCGGGACAGGGGGTGAGAAACTGTTTTTT
CSVSGTGGEKLFF
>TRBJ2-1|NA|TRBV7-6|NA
TGTGCCAGCAGCTTAGCTCGAAATGAGCAGTTCTTC
CASSLARNEQFF
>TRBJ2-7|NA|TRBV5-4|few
TGTGCCAGCAGCACTCCTTACGAGCAGTACTTC
CASSTPYEQYF
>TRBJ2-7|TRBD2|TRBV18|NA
TGTGCCAGCTCACCCGGACTAGCCTACGAGCAGTACTTC
CASSPGLAYEQYF
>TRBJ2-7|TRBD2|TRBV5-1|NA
TGCGCCAGCAGCTTGGCGGGACTAGCTTCCCAGGGGGAGCAGTACTTC
CASSLAGLASQGEQYF